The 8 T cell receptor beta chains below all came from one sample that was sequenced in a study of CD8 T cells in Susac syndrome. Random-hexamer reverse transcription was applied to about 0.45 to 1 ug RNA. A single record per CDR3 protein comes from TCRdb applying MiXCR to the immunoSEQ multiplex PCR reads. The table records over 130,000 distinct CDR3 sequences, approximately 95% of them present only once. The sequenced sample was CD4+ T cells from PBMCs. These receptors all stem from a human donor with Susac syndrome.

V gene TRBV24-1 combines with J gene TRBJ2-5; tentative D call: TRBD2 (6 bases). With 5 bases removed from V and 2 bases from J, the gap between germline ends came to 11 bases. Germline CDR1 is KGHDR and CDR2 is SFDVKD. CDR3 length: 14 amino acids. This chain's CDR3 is CATSAAGSQETQYF. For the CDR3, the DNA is TGTGCCACCAGTGCCGCCGGGAGTCAAGAGACCCAGTACTTC.

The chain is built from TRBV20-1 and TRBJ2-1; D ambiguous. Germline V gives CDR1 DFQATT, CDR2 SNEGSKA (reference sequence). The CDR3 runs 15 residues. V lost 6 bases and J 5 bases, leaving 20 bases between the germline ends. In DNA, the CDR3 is TGCAGTGCAAGTTTTACCACGAAGTCCCACAATGAGCAGTTCTTC. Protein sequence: CSASFTTKSHNEQFF.

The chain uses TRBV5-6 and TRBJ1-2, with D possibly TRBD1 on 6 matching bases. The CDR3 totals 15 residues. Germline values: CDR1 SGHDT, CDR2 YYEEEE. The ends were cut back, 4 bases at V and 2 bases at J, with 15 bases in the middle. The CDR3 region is CASSPETGINYGYTF. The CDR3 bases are TGTGCCAGCAGCCCGGAAACAGGGATCAACTATGGCTACACCTTC.

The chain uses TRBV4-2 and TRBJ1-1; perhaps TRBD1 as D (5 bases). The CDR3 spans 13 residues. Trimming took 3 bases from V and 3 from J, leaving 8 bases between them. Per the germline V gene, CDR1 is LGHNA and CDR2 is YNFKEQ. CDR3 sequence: CASSQYRYTEAFF. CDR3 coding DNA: TGTGCCAGCAGCCAGTACAGGTACACTGAAGCTTTCTTT.

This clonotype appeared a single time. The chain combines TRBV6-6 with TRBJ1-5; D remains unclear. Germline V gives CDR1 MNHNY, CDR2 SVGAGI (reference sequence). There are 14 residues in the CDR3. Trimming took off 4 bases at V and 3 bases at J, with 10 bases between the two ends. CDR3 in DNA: TGTGCCAGCAGTTCCCAATATTCCAATCAGCCCCAGCATTTT. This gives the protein CASSSQYSNQPQHF.

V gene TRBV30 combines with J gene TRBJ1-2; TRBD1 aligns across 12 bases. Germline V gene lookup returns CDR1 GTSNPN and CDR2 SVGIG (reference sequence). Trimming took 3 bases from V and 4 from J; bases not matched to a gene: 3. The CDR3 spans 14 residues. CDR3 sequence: CAWRLGQGAYGYTF. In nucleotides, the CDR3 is TGTGCCTGGAGGTTGGGACAGGGGGCCTATGGCTACACCTTC.

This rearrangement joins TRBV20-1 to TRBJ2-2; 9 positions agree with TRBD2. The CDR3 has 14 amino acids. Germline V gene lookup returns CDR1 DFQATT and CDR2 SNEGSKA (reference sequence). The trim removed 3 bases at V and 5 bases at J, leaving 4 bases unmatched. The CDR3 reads CSARVSGSTGELFF. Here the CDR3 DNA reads TGCAGTGCTAGGGTTAGCGGGAGTACCGGGGAGCTGTTTTTT.

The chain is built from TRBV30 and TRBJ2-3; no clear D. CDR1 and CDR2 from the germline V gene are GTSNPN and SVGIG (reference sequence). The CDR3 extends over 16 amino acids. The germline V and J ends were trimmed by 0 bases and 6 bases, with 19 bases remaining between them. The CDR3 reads CAWSVGLVEFSDTQYF. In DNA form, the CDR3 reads TGTGCCTGGAGTGTAGGGCTAGTAGAATTCTCGGATACGCAGTATTTT.